The present T cell receptor beta chain was sequenced within a study of spatial heterogeneity in lung cancer. Turning to the study itself: Matched bulk RNA-seq gave a T cell module score that correlated strongly with tumor-region TCR transcript counts. Study-wide results and caveats: Ubiquitous and regional nonsynonymous mutations were tracked by counts of ubiquitous and regional expanded TCRs, respectively. Counts of expanded alpha and beta TCRs within tumors tracked the tumor nonsynonymous mutation count.

Using its own MiXCR run on the 5' RACE reads, TCRdb lists one record per CDR3 protein. This sample has about 20,000 distinct CDR3 sequences, with 15% to 20% found just once. Trimming pared 0 bases from V and 6 bases from J, leaving 9 bases between. CDR1 and CDR2 from the germline V gene are MGHRA and YSYEKL. This CDR3 is 14 amino acids long. This clonotype was detected ten times or more. Its antigen is not identified. Regarding time point: sample taken at primary tumor resection. The receptor's source is a female donor with early-stage non-small cell lung cancer. The chain joins TRBV4-1 to TRBJ2-1; D may be TRBD1 (6 bases). Material: lung tumor tissue, obtained at surgery. CDR3 sequence: CASSQETGSNEQFF. CDR3 nucleotide sequence: TGCGCCAGCAGCCAAGAGACAGGTTCCAATGAGCAGTTCTTC.